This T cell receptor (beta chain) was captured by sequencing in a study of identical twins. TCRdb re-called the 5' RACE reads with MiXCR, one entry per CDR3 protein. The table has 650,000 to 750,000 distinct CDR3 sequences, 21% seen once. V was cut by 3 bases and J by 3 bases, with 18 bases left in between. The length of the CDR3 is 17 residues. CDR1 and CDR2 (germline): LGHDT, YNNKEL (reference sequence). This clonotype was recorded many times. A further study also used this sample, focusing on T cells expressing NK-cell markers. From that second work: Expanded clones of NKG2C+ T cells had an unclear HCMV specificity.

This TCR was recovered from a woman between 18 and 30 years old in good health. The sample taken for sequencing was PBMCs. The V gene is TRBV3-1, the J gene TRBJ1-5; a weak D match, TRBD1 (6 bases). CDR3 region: CASSQGSAGAYNQPQHF. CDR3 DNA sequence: TGTGCCAGCAGCCAGGGATCGGCAGGGGCTTACAATCAGCCCCAGCATTTT.